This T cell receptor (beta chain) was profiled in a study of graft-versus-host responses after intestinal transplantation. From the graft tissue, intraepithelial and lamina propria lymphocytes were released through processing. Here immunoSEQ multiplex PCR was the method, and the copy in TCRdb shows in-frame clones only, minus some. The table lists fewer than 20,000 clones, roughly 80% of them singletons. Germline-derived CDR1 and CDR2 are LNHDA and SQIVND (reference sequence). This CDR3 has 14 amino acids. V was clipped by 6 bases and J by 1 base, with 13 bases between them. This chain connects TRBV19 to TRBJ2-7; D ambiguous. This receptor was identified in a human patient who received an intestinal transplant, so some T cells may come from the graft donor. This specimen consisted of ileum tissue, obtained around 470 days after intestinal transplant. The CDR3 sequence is CASRVSAASYEQYF. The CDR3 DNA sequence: TGTGCCAGTAGAGTCTCGGCGGCTTCCTACGAGCAGTACTTC.